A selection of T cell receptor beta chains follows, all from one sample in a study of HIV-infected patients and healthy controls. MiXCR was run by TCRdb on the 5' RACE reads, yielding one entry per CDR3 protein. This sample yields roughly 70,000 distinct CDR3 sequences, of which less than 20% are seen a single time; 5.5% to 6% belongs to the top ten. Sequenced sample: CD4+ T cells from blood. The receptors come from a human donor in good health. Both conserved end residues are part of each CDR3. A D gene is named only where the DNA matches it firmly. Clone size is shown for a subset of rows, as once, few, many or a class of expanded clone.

TGTGCCAGCAGCTTAGGGGGGTCCCCTGGAAACACCATATATTTT,CASSLGGSPGNTIYF,TRBV7-2,NA,NA,TRBJ1-3
TGTGCCAGCAGCTTAAAGGGTTCGGTCCCCCAGTACTTC,CASSLKGSVPQYF,TRBV7-2,NA,few,TRBJ2-7
TGTGCCAGCTGGAAGAATATTAGGAGCTCCTACAATGAGCAGTTCTTC,CASWKNIRSSYNEQFF,TRBV6-2/TRBV6-3,NA,many,TRBJ2-1
TGTGCCAGCAGTCAAGGCGGCGGGACCTACAATGAGCAGTTCTTC,CASSQGGGTYNEQFF,TRBV25-1,NA,few,TRBJ2-1
TGTGCCAGCACTCTACTGGGGGTGGATACGCAGTATTTT,CASTLLGVDTQYF,TRBV6-2/TRBV6-3,NA,many,TRBJ2-3
TGTGCCTGGAGGGCCAACTACGAGCAGTACTTC,CAWRANYEQYF,TRBV30,NA,many,TRBJ2-7
TGCAGTGCACCGGGACAGGGCCATTATAATTCACCCCTCCACTTT,CSAPGQGHYNSPLHF,TRBV20-1,TRBD1,NA,TRBJ1-6
TGTGCCAGCAGTTCACAGGGAAAAGAGACCCAGTACTTC,CASSSQGKETQYF,TRBV2,NA,few,TRBJ2-5
TGTGCCACCAGTGATTCCCGACAGGGGCGACGAAAGACCCAGTACTTC,CATSDSRQGRRKTQYF,TRBV24-1,TRBD1,few,TRBJ2-5
TGTGCCAGCAGCTCTCTGAGGGAGTCTGGGGCCAACGTCCTGACTTTC,CASSSLRESGANVLTF,TRBV7-9,NA,few,TRBJ2-6
NA,CASSTSFARNTEAFF,TRBV6-2/TRBV6-3,NA,NA,TRBJ1-1
TGCAGCGTTACGACTAGCGGAGTACAAGAGACCCAGTACTTC,CSVTTSGVQETQYF,TRBV29-1,TRBD2,NA,TRBJ2-5
TGTGCCAGCGGCAAGCGGGGGGGCTTCACAGATACGCAGTATTTT,CASGKRGGFTDTQYF,TRBV2,TRBD2,few,TRBJ2-3
TGTGCCATTAGCAGGTCGGGGGGCCTAAACAATGAGCAGTTCTTC,CAISRSGGLNNEQFF,TRBV7-2,NA,few,TRBJ2-1
TGTGCCAGCAGCTTCAAGGACAGTGGCTACACCTTC,CASSFKDSGYTF,TRBV7-2,NA,many,TRBJ1-2